Reported below is one TCR beta chain. The data originate from a study of blood T cell repertoires in COVID-19. About the research overall: Samples came from the United States, Italy and Spain, spanning acute and convalescent COVID-19.

Seattle researchers signed up patients amid active infection and tracked them longitudinally. Germline V gene sequence: CDR1 SGHNT, CDR2 YYREEE (reference sequence). Germline trimming cut 0 bases from V and 9 bases from J; bases unmatched to any gene: 5. The CDR3 covers 16 residues. Original methodology: Reference gene primers were amplified, and this amplification served to estimate nucleated cell counts. The table came from immunoSEQ multiplex PCR; TCRdb's copy has only in-frame clones and leaves some out. V, J and clone size are those of that table, while D and trimming were read from the DNA. Of 300,000 to 400,000 clones listed, 75% to 90% are singletons.

The receptor's source is a woman between 50 and 59 years old with COVID-19, enrolled during active disease. The sequenced sample was peripheral blood. The chain has TRBV5-4 and TRBJ2-1; 14 bases are shared with TRBD2. The chain's CDR3 is CASSLGLAGGWGEQFF. The CDR3, as DNA: TGTGCCAGCAGCTTGGGACTAGCGGGAGGGTGGGGTGAGCAGTTCTTC.